The present T cell receptor (beta chain) was sequenced within a study of cytomegalovirus exposure and HLA in healthy donors. Study outcomes and limitations: It was approximately 170 TCR beta chains that were listed as cytomegalovirus-associated. Several top significant clusters appeared, in a later analysis, to be linked to common viral pathogens. Later analysis indicated greater clonal expansion among HLA-associated TCR beta chains than among equally common other chains. In a later analysis, at a false discovery rate of 0.05, some 17,000 TCR beta sequences were associated with HLA alleles.

This CDR3 region has 13 residues. Trimming shortened V by 0 bases and J by 6 bases, and 5 bases separated the two germline ends. Germline lookup yields CDR1 MNHNS and CDR2 SASEGT. The PCR was carried out with 60 Vbeta primers and 13 Jbeta primers. Method: immunoSEQ multiplex PCR; TCRdb's copy keeps in-frame clones and lacks some. The top ten hold 2.5% to 3.5% of the sample, which has approximately 110,000 clones, 69% seen once. This clone was detected only a few times. The antigen is not known. The chain is built from TRBV6-1 and TRBJ2-2; D call uncertain. Material: PBMCs. This receptor was obtained from a man aged 30 to 39 in good health and CMV-seronegative. The CDR3 region is CASSEASAGELFF. The CDR3 DNA is TGTGCCAGCAGTGAAGCGTCGGCCGGGGAGCTGTTTTTT.